One and the same sample provided the 19 T cell receptor beta chains below, sequenced in a study of blood T cells in healthy people across ages. A second PCR of 7 to 11 cycles used a sample-barcoded 5' primer and a J-beta primer mix. TCRdb itself ran the 5' RACE reads through MiXCR, one entry per CDR3 protein. Among approximately 1,000,000 distinct CDR3 sequences listed, more than 40% were seen once. Sequencing used blood. The receptors were sampled from a woman in her fifties or sixties in good health.

V is TRBV5-1 and J is TRBJ1-4; D not resolved. Germline-derived CDR1 and CDR2 are SGHRS and YFSETQ. V was clipped by 7 bases and J by 8 bases, with 15 bases between them. The CDR3 loop spans 13 amino acids. The CDR3 region is CASVPREHEKLFF. The CDR3 region has the DNA TGCGCCAGCGTTCCGAGGGAACACGAAAAACTGTTTTTT. The variable domain in full, with the rest retrieved from reference TRBV5-1 and TRBJ1-4, is KAGVTQTPRYLIKTRGQQVTLSCSPISGHRSVSWYQQTPGQGLQFLFEYFSETQRNKGNFPGRFSGRQFSNSRSEMNVSTLELGDSALYLCASVPREHEKLFFGSGTQLSVL.

The gene calls are TRBV6-5 and TRBJ1-2, with a tentative D call TRBD1 (6 bases). Trimming pared 5 bases from V and 7 bases from J, leaving 20 bases between. The CDR3 consists of 15 residues. CDR1 is MNHEY and CDR2 is SVGAGI in the germline V gene. CDR3 region: CASSPLALGGSGYTF. CDR3 bases: TGTGCCAGCAGTCCACTAGCCCTAGGGGGGAGTGGCTACACCTTC.

V and J are TRBV29-1 and TRBJ1-2; D is ambiguous. V lost 3 bases and J lost 0, with 11 bases in between. The CDR3 has 14 residues. The germline gives CDR1 SQVTM, CDR2 ANQGSEA. In DNA form, the CDR3 reads TGCAGCGTTGACCGATCCAAGACTAACTATGGCTACACCTTC. Translation: CSVDRSKTNYGYTF.

V is TRBV6-5 and J is TRBJ2-5; weak D call: TRBD2 (6 bases). Trimming removed 3 bases from V and 4 bases from J, with 18 bases in between. The CDR3 has 16 residues. The V gene's germline CDR1 is MNHEY and CDR2 SVGAGI. The CDR3 loop is CASSYYWDLGGETQYF. For the CDR3, the DNA is TGTGCCAGCAGTTATTACTGGGACTTGGGGGGAGAGACCCAGTACTTC.

A word on this clonotype: One junction end does not reproduce the germline sequence, and a read error may be involved. V usage is TRBV3-1 and J usage is TRBJ1-2; D ambiguous. This CDR3 is 14 amino acids long. The germline gives CDR1 LGHDT, CDR2 YNNKEL (reference sequence). The CDR3 is CASSQRAADYSYTF. DNA of the CDR3: TGTGCCAGCAGCCAACGAGCGGCGGACTATAGCTACACCTTC.

Only a few counts were recorded for this clonotype. J is TRBJ2-1 and V is TRBV15; D is perhaps TRBD2 (6 bases). Germline CDR1 LNHNV, CDR2 YYDKDF (reference sequence). The CDR3 length is 16 residues. V was pared by 4 bases and J by 0 bases, with 13 bases between. The CDR3 reads CATSISGSYSYNEQFF. Here the CDR3 DNA reads TGTGCCACCAGCATTAGCGGATCCTACTCCTACAATGAGCAGTTCTTC.

This sequence joins TRBV5-1 and TRBJ2-2; a weak D match, TRBD2 (6 bases). The V gene lost 0 bases and the J gene lost 0 bases, with 9 bases spanning the gap. The CDR3 extends over 16 amino acids. Germline V CDR1 and CDR2: SGHRS, YFSETQ. CDR3 loop: CASSLGLAPNTGELFF. For the CDR3, the DNA is TGCGCCAGCAGCTTGGGTCTAGCGCCGAACACCGGGGAGCTGTTTTTT.

Comment on this clonotype: A read error may be the cause here, since a much bigger clone is one base away. V is TRBV29-1 and J is TRBJ2-5; 7 bases line up with TRBD1. The J call could be wrong; TRBJ2-7 is a better fit for the DNA end. Germline CDR1 reads SQVTM; CDR2 reads ANQGSEA. The CDR3 spans 13 residues. The CDR3 region is CSLDRDQGDEQYF. In nucleotides, the CDR3 is TGCAGCCTCGACCGGGATCAGGGGGACGAGCAGTACTTC.

This rearrangement joins TRBV3-1 to TRBJ2-4, with D perhaps TRBD1 (5 bases). The J call may be incorrect, as the DNA end agrees better with TRBJ2-7. Looked up from germline, CDR1 is LGHDT and CDR2 is YNNKEL (reference sequence). The CDR3 runs to 14 residues. The chain's CDR3 is CASSQEGWGPEQYF. The CDR3 DNA follows: TGTGCCAGCAGCCAAGAAGGCTGGGGCCCCGAGCAGTACTTC.

In its sample, this clonotype was seen a few times. The V and J genes are TRBV20-1 and TRBJ2-3, with 8 bases aligning to TRBD1. CDR1 and CDR2 from the germline V gene are DFQATT and SNEGSKA (reference sequence). With 1 base clipped from V and 3 bases from J, the junction kept 6 bases outside the gene matches. The CDR3 loop spans 15 amino acids. CDR3 nucleotides: TGCAGTGCTAGAGGAGGACAGGGAGCGACAGATACGCAGTATTTT. This translates into CSARGGQGATDTQYF.

As to this clonotype: One end of the junction varies from germline; a read error may be responsible. CDR3 in amino acids: CSANNQGPAQGTQYF. The CDR3 region has the DNA TGCAGTGCTAACAACCAGGGCCCAGCCCAAGGGACCCAGTACTTC. J is TRBJ2-5 and V is TRBV20-1; weak D call: TRBD1 (5 bases). The CDR3 is 15 amino acids. The germline V gene encodes CDR1 DFQATT and CDR2 SNEGSKA (reference sequence).

The chain uses TRBV11-2 and TRBJ2-7; 7 bases map to TRBD1. Trimming took 5 bases from V and 0 from J; bases not matched to a gene: 7. Germline lookup yields CDR1 SGHAT and CDR2 FQNNGV. CDR3 size: 15 residues. Here the CDR3 reads CASSRWGQTSYEQYF. As DNA, the CDR3 is TGTGCCAGCAGCCGTTGGGGACAGACCTCCTACGAGCAGTACTTC.

This chain connects TRBV29-1 to TRBJ2-7, with TRBD2 matching 7 bases. CDR3 length: 15 amino acids. Germline V gene sequence: CDR1 SQVTM, CDR2 ANQGSEA. V shed 0 bases and J 0 bases; nucleotides not matched to a gene: 5. The CDR3 spells CSVEDGRGSSYEQYF. Here the CDR3 DNA reads TGCAGCGTTGAAGATGGGCGCGGGAGCTCCTACGAGCAGTACTTC.

This clonotype was recorded at least ten times. The rearrangement links TRBV4-2 to TRBJ2-5; D is possibly TRBD2 (5 bases). CDR1 LGHNA and CDR2 YNFKEQ come from the germline V gene. Trimming removed 0 bases from V and 1 base from J, with 9 bases in between. The CDR3 runs 15 residues. The CDR3 nucleotides read TGTGCCAGCAGCCAAGACCAAGGAGGCCAAGAGACCCAGTACTTC. It is translated as CASSQDQGGQETQYF.

This chain connects TRBV11-2 to TRBJ1-2; D gene uncertain. The germline V gene encodes CDR1 SGHAT and CDR2 FQNNGV. CDR3 length equals 15 residues. V was clipped by 1 base and J by 5 bases, with 14 bases between them. The CDR3 reads CASSLASGVGYGYTF. CDR3 sequence (DNA): TGTGCCAGCAGCTTAGCCTCGGGAGTTGGATATGGCTACACCTTC.

The chain is built from TRBV7-2 and TRBJ2-7; D is perhaps TRBD1 or TRBD2 (5 bases each). The CDR3 sequence is 14 residues long. V dropped 3 bases and J dropped 3 bases, with 12 bases sitting between them. CDR1 is SGHTA, CDR2 FQGNSA, per germline. The CDR3 DNA is TGTGCCAGCAGCTTCGGGGCCGTCCTCTACGAGCAGTACTTC. Its protein is CASSFGAVLYEQYF. The entire variable domain, with the rest obtained from reference TRBV7-2 and TRBJ2-7, is as follows: GAGVSQSPSNKVTEKGKDVELRCDPISGHTALYWYRQSLGQGLEFLIYFQGNSAPDKSGLPSDRFSAERTGGSVSTLTIQRTQQEDSAVYLCASSFGAVLYEQYFGPGTRLTVT.

V usage is TRBV3-1 and J usage is TRBJ2-3; 11 bases align to TRBD2. Germline V gene data show CDR1 as LGHDT and CDR2 as YNNKEL (reference sequence). The J segment lost 5 bases and the V segment lost 0 bases, leaving 1 base of the junction unmatched. The CDR3 contains 15 residues. The CDR3 sequence is CASSQDGLAGDTQYF. DNA of the CDR3: TGTGCCAGCAGCCAAGATGGACTAGCGGGAGATACGCAGTATTTT.

V usage is TRBV21-1 and J usage is TRBJ2-3; the table assigns TRBD2, which was not confirmed against the DNA. TRBV21-1 is annotated as a pseudogene. This CDR3 has 15 residues. The CDR3 loop reads CASSKVEGYTDTQYF. In nucleotides, the CDR3 is TGTGCCAGCAGCAAAGTTGAGGGATACACAGATACGCAGTATTTT.

This clonotype has only a few counts. The rearrangement joins TRBV6-2 or TRBV6-3 to TRBJ2-4; D might be TRBD2 (5 bases). The J call may not be correct, given that the DNA end is closer to TRBJ2-7. Germline loops: CDR1 MNHEY, CDR2 SVGEGT. The CDR3 extends over 13 amino acids. The CDR3 nucleotides are TGTGCCAGCAGTTCGTCCCTAGCTTTCGAGCAGTACTTC. This translates into CASSSSLAFEQYF.